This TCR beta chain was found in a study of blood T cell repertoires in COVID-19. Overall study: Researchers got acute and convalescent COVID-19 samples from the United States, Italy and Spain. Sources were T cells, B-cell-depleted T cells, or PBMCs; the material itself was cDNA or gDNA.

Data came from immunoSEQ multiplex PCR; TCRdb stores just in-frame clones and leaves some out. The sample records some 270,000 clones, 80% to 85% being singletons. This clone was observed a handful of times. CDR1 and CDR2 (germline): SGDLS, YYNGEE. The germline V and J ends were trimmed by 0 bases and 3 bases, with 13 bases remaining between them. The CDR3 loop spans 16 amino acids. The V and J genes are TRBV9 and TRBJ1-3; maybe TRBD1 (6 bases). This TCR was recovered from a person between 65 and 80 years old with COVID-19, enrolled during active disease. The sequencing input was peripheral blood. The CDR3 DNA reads TGTGCCAGCAGCGTAGACCCCGACAGGAATGGAAACACCATATATTTT. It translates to CASSVDPDRNGNTIYF.